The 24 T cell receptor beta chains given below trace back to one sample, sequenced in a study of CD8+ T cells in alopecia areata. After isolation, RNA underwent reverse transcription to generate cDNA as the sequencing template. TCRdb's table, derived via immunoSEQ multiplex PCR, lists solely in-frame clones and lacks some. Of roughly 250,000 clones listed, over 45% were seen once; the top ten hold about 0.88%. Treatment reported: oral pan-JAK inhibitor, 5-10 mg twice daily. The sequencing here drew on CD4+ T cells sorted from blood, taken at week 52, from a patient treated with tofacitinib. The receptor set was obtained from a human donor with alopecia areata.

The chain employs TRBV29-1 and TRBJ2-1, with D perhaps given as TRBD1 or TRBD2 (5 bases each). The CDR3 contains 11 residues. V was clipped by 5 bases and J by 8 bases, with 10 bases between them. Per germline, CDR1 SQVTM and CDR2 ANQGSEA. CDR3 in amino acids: CSVRDVDEQFF. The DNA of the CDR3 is TGCAGCGTTAGGGACGTTGATGAGCAGTTCTTC.

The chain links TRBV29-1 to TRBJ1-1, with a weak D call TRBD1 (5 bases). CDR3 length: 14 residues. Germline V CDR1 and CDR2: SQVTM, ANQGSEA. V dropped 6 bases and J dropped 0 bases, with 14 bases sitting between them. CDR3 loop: CSVGRDSLNTEAFF. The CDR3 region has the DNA TGCAGCGTAGGAAGGGACTCCCTGAACACTGAAGCTTTCTTT.

CDR3 protein: CASSLVDGIGAGELFF. CDR3 in DNA: TGTGCCAGCAGCTTGGTCGACGGGATTGGCGCCGGGGAGCTGTTTTTT. The chain carries TRBV5-6 and TRBJ2-2; D possibly corresponds to TRBD2 (5 bases). This CDR3 contains 16 residues. Germline values: CDR1 SGHDT, CDR2 YYEEEE. V was clipped by 0 bases and J by 6 bases, with 15 bases between them.

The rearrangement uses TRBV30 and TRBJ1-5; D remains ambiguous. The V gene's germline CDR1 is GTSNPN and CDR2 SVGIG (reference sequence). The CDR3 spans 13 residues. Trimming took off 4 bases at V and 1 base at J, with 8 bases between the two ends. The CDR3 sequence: CAWNEGSNQPQHF. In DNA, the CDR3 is TGTGCCTGGAATGAGGGAAGCAATCAGCCCCAGCATTTT.

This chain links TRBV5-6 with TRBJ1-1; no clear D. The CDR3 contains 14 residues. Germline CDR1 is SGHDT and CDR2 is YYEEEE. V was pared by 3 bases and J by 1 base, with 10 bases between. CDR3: CASSYLGPNTEAFF. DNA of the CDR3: TGTGCCAGCAGCTATCTGGGCCCGAACACTGAAGCTTTCTTT. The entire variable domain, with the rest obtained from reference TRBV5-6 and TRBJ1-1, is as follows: DAGVTQSPTHLIKTRGQQVTLRCSPKSGHDTVSWYQQALGQGPQFIFQYYEEEERQRGNFPDRFSGHQFPNYSSELNVNALLLGDSALYLCASSYLGPNTEAFFGQGTRLTVV.

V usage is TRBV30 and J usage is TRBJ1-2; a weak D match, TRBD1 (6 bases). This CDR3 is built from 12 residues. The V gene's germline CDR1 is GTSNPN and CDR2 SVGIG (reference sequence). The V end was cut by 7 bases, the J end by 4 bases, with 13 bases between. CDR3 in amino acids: CAYRGGRYGYTF. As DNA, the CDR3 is TGTGCCTACCGGGGGGGCCGCTATGGCTACACCTTC.

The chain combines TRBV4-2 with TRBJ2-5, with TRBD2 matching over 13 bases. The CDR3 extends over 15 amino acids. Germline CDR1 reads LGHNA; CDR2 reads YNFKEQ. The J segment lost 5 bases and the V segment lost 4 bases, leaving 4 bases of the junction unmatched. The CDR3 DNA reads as TGTGCCAGCAGCCGGACTAGCGGGGGACAGGAGACCCAGTACTTC. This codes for CASSRTSGGQETQYF.

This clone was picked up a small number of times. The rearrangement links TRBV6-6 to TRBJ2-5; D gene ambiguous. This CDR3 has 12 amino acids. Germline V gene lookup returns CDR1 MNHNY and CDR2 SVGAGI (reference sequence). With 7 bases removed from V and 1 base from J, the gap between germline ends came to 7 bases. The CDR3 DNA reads TGTGCCAGCATGGCGCCCCAAGAGACCCAGTACTTC. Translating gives CASMAPQETQYF.

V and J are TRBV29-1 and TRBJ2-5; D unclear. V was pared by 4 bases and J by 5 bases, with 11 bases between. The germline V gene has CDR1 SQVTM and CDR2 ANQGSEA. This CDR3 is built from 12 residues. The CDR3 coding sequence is TGCAGCGTTGGCTGGGTTGGGGAGACCCAGTACTTC. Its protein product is CSVGWVGETQYF. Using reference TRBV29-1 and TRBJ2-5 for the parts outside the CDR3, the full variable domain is SAVISQKPSRDICQRGTSLTIQCQVDSQVTMMFWYRQQPGQSLTLIATANQGSEATYESGFVIDKFPISRPNLTFSTLTVSNMSPEDSSIYLCSVGWVGETQYFGPGTRLLVL.

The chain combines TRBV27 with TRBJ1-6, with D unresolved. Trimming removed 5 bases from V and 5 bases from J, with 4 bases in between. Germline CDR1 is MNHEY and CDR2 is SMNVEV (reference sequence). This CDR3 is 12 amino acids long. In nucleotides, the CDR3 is TGTGCCAGCAGTAGGAATAATTCACCCCTCCACTTT. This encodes CASSRNNSPLHF.

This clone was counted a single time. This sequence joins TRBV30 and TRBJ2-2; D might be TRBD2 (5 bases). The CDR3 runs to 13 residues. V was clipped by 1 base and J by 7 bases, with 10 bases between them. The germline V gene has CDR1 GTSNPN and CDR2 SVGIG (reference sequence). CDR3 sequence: CAWSARDGGELFF. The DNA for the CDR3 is TGTGCCTGGAGTGCCCGGGATGGCGGGGAGCTGTTTTTT.

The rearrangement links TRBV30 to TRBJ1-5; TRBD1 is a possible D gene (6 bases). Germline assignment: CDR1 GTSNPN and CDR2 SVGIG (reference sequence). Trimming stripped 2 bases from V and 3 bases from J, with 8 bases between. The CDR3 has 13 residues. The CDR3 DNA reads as TGTGCCTGGAGTACAGGGAACAATCAGCCCCAGCATTTT. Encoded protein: CAWSTGNNQPQHF. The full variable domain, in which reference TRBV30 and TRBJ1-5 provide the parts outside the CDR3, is SQTIHQWPATLVQPVGSPLSLECTVEGTSNPNLYWYRQAAGRGLQLLFYSVGIGQISSEVPQNLSASRPQDRQFILSSKKLLLSDSGFYLCAWSTGNNQPQHFGDGTRLSIL.

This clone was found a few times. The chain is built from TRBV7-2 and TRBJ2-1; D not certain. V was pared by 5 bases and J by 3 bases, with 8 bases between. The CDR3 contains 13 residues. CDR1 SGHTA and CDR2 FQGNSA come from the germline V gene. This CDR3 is CASSVSRYNEQFF. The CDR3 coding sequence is TGTGCCAGCAGCGTCAGCCGCTACAATGAGCAGTTCTTC.

DNA for the CDR3: TGTGCCAGCAGCTTAGCTGGCGGGGTACTAAAAGAGACCCAGTACTTC. This encodes CASSLAGGVLKETQYF. The chain has TRBV11-2 and TRBJ2-5, with a possible D match to TRBD2 (6 bases). Germline V gene sequence: CDR1 SGHAT, CDR2 FQNNGV. V gave up 1 base and J gave up 3 bases, with 15 bases separating them. The CDR3 length is 16 residues. The full variable domain, completed using reference TRBV11-2 and TRBJ2-5, is EAGVAQSPRYKIIEKRQSVAFWCNPISGHATLYWYQQILGQGPKLLIQFQNNGVVDDSQLPKDRFSAERLKGVDSTLKIQPAKLEDSAVYLCASSLAGGVLKETQYFGPGTRLLVL.

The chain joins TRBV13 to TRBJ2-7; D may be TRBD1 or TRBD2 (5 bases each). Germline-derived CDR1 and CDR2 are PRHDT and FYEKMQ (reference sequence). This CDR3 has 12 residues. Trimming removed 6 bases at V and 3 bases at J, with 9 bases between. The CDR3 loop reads CASRRGGYEQYF. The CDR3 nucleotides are TGTGCCAGCAGGAGGGGTGGCTACGAGCAGTACTTC.

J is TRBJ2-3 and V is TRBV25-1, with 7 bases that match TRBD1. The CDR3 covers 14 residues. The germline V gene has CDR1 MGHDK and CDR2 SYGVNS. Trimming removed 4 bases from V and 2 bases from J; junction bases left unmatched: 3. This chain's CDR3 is CASSVTGITDTQYF. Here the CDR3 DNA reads TGTGCCAGCAGTGTGACAGGGATCACAGATACGCAGTATTTT.

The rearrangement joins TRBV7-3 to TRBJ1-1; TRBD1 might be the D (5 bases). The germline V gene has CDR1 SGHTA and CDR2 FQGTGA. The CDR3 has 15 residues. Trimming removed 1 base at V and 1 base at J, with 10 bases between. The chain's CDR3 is CASSLSQGPNTEAFF. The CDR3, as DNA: TGTGCCAGCAGCTTAAGTCAGGGCCCGAACACTGAAGCTTTCTTT. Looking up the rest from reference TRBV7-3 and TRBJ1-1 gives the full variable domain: GAGVSQTPSNKVTEKGKYVELRCDPISGHTALYWYRQSLGQGPEFLIYFQGTGAADDSGLPNDRFFAVRPEGSVSTLKIQRTERGDSAVYLCASSLSQGPNTEAFFGQGTRLTVV.

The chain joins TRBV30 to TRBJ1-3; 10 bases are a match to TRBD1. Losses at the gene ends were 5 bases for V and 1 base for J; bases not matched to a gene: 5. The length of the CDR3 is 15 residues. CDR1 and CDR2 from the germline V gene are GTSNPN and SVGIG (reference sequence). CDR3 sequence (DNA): TGTGCCTGGTACCGGACAGGGGGATCTGGAAACACCATATATTTT. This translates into CAWYRTGGSGNTIYF.

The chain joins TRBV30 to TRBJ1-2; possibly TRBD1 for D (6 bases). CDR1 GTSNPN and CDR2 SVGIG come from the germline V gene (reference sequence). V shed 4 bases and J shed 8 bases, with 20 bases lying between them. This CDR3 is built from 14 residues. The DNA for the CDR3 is TGTGCCTGGACCCAACCAGGGGTGATTGGAGGCTACACCTTC. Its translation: CAWTQPGVIGGYTF.

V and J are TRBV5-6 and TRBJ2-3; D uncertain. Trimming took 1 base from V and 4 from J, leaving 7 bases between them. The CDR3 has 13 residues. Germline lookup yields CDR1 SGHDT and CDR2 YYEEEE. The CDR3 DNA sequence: TGTGCCAGCAGCTTGCTCCGCGCAGATACGCAGTATTTT. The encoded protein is CASSLLRADTQYF.

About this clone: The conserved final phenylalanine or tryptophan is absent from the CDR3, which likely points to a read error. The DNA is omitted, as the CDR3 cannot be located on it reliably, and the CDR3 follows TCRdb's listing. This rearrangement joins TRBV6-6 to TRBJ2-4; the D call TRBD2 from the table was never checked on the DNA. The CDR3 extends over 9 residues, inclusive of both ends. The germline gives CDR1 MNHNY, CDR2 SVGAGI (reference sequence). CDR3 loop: CASRRTSPL.

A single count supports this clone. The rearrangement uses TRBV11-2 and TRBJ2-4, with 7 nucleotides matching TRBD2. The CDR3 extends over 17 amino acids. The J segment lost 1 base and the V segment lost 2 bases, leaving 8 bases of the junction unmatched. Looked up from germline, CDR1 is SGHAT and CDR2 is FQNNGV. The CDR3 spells CASSLTASGFAKNIQYF. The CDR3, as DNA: TGTGCCAGCAGCTTAACGGCTAGCGGATTCGCCAAAAACATTCAGTACTTC.

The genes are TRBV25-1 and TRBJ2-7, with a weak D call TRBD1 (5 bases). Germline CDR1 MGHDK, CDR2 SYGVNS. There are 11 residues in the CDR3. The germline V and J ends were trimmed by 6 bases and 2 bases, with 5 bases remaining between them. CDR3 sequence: CASRDTYEQYF. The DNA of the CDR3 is TGTGCCAGCAGGGACACCTACGAGCAGTACTTC.

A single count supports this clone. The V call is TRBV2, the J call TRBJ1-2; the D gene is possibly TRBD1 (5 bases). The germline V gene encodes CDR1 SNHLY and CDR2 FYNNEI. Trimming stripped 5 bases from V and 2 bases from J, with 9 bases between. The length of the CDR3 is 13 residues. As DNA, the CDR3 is TGTGCCAGCAGTCTACAGGAAAACTATGGCTACACCTTC. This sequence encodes CASSLQENYGYTF.